This T cell receptor beta chain was identified in a study of cytomegalovirus exposure and HLA in healthy donors. Study-wide findings and caveats: Most subjects had HLA-A and HLA-B alleles reportedly predicted accurately by TCR beta sequences.

As concerns this clone: Its target is not known.

V was pared by 4 bases and J by 7 bases, with 8 bases of the junction left unmatched. The CDR3 totals 14 residues. In germline, CDR1 is SGDLS, CDR2 YYNGEE. Vbeta (60) and Jbeta (13) primers were used in the PCR. Per the study methods: A later analysis counted some 87 million unique TCR beta chains, around 12 million shared. Using immunoSEQ multiplex PCR, the repertoire was profiled, and TCRdb retains in-frame clones only, with some absent. V and J calls plus clone size are reproduced from that table; the DNA served to infer D and trimming. The sample lists 100,000 to 140,000 clones; 74% were seen once.

This receptor was taken from a woman aged 35 to 49 in good health and CMV-seropositive. This chain links TRBV9 with TRBJ2-3, with TRBD2 identical over 8 bases. The specimen was PBMCs. The CDR3 coding sequence is TGTGCCAGCAGCCGGGGGACTAGTTTGTATACGCAGTATTTT. Protein: CASSRGTSLYTQYF.